This TCR beta chain was found in a study of shared clonotypes between healthy human individuals. Study-level information: The donors, a couple of women and a few men, were aged 18 to 49. Each donor's CD4 naive and CD4 memory cells filled three plates apiece, CD8 naive two, and CD8 memory one.

Study-wide points: The naive CD4 repertoires of a handful of donors were compared, and approximately 5% of clonotypes were shared.

For every subset, genomic DNA was evenly distributed across several immunoSEQ plates. Produced via immunoSEQ multiplex PCR; TCRdb's table is partial and in-frame only. The table has about 1.5 million clones, 95% to 99% seen once. In regard to this clone: Antigen unknown.

This CDR3 comprises 15 residues. Trimming removed 2 bases at V and 4 bases at J, with 11 bases between. The germline gives CDR1 MNHEY, CDR2 SVGAGI. The clonotype originates from a man between 25 and 39 years old in good health. The chain uses TRBV6-5 and TRBJ2-2; perhaps D is TRBD1 or TRBD2 (5 bases each). Sequencing was carried out using naive CD4+ T cells sorted from blood. Sample subset: CD45RA+ positively selected. The CDR3 region is CASSYGGMGTGELFF. The DNA of the CDR3 is TGTGCCAGCAGTTACGGGGGTATGGGCACCGGGGAGCTGTTTTTT.